The entry below describes one TCR beta chain. Antigen: not known. This entry belongs to a study of T cell repertoires in cytomegalovirus infection. TCRdb re-called the reads through MiXCR, storing one row per CDR3 protein. The profile covers about 340,000 distinct CDR3 sequences, with roughly 29% appearing a single time and 20% taken by the ten largest. The V gene lost 6 bases and the J gene lost 7 bases, with 16 bases spanning the gap. CDR3 length equals 15 residues. Germline loops: CDR1 SNHLY, CDR2 FYNNEI. Study-wide points: The study identified carriers of CMV plus the relevant HLA from cumulative public TCR beta family frequency.

The J gene is TRBJ1-6, the V gene TRBV2, with D perhaps TRBD1 (5 bases). This sequence originates from a human donor in good health (CMV status not recorded). Some clones in this sample may be carry-over from other donors' samples. Specimen: cultured PBMCs, collected from culture after CMV antigen stimulation. The CDR3 nucleotides read TGTGCCAGCAGGTCCACCCCGGGGGAAAATTCACCCCTCCACTTT. Amino acid sequence: CASRSTPGENSPLHF. Full variable domain (outside the CDR3, taken from reference TRBV2 and TRBJ1-6): EPEVTQTPSHQVTQMGQEVILRCVPISNHLYFYWYRQILGQKVEFLVSFYNNEISEKSEIFDDQFSVERPDGSNFTLKIRSTKLEDSAMYFCASRSTPGENSPLHFGNGTRLTVT.